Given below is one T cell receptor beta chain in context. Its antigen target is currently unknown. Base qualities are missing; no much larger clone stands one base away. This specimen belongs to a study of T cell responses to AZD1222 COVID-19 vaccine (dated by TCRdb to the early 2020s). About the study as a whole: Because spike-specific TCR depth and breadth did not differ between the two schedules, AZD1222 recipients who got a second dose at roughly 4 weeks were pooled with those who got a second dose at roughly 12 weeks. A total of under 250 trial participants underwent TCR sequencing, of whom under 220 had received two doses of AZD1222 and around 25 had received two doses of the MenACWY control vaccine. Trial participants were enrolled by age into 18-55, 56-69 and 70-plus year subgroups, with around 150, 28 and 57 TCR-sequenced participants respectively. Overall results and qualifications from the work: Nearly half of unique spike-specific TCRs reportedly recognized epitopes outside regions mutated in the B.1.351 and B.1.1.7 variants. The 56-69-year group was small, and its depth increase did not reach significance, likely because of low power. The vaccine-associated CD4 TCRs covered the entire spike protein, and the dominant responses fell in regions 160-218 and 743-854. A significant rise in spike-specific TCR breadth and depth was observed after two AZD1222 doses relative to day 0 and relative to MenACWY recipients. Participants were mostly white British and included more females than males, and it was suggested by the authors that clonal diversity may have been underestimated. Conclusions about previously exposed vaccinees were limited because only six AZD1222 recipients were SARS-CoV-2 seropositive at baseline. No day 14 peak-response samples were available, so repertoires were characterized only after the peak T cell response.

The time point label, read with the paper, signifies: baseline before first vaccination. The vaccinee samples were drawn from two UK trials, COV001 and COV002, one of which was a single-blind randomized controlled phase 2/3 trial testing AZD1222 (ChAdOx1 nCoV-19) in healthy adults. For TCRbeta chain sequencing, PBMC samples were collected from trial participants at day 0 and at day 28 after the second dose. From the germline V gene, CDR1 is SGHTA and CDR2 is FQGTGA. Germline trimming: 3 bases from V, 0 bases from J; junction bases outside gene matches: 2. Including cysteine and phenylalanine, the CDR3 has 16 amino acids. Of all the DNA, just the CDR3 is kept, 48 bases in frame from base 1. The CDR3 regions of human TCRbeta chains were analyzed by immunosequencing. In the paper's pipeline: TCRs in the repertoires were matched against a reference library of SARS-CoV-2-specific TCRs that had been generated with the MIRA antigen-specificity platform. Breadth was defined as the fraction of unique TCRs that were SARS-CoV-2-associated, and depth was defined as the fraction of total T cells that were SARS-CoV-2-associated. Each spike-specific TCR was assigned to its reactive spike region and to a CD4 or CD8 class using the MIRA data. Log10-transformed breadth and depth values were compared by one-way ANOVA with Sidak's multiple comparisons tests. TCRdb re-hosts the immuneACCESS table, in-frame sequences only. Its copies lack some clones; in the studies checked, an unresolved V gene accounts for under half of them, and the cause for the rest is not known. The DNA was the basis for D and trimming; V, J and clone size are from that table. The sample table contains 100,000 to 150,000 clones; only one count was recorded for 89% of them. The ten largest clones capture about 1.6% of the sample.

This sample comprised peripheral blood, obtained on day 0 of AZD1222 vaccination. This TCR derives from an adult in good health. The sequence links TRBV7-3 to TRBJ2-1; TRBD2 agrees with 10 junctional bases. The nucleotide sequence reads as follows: TGTGCCAGCAGCTTCAGACTAGCGGGCTCCTACAATGAGCAGTTCTTC. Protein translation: CASSFRLAGSYNEQFF.